The T cell receptor (beta chain) described here comes from a study of T cells after yellow fever vaccination. Whole-study results and caveats: Clones from primary vaccination mostly reappeared after the booster (around 97% CD4, around 90% CD8). Compared with primary, the secondary response was weaker and peaked at day 5, not 15.

TCRdb passed the 5' RACE reads through MiXCR, listing each CDR3 protein once. The table includes some 350,000 distinct CDR3 sequences, roughly 6.1% detected once. Turning to this clonotype: Its cognate antigen is unknown.

Germline V gives CDR1 SGHAT, CDR2 FQNNGV. V lost 3 bases and J 4 bases, leaving 10 bases between the germline ends. CDR3 length equals 13 residues. This sequence originates from a young man who received the YFV17D yellow fever vaccine. This material consisted of PBMCs, taken 5 days after the yellow fever booster vaccination. The V gene is TRBV11-2, the J gene TRBJ2-7; D is perhaps TRBD2 (5 bases). The CDR3 DNA is TGTGCCAGCAGCTTGAGGGTTGGGTACGAGCAGTACTTC. This sequence encodes CASSLRVGYEQYF.